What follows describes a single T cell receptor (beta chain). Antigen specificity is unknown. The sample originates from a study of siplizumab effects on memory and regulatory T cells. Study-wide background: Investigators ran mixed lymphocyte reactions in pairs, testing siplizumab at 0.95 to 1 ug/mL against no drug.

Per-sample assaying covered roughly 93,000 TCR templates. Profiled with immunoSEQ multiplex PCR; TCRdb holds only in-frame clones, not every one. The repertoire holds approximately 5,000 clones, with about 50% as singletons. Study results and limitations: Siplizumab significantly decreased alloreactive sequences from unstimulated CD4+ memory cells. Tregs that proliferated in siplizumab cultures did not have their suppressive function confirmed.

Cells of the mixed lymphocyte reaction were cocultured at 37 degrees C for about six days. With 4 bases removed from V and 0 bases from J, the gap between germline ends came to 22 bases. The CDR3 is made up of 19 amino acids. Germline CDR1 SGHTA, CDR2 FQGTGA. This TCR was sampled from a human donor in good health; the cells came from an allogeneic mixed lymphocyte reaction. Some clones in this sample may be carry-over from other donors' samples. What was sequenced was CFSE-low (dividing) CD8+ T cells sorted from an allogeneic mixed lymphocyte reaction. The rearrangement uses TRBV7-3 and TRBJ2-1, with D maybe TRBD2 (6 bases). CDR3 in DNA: TGTGCCAGCAGCTCAGGAGGGGTTGATAACCAATACTCCTACAATGAGCAGTTCTTC. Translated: CASSSGGVDNQYSYNEQFF.